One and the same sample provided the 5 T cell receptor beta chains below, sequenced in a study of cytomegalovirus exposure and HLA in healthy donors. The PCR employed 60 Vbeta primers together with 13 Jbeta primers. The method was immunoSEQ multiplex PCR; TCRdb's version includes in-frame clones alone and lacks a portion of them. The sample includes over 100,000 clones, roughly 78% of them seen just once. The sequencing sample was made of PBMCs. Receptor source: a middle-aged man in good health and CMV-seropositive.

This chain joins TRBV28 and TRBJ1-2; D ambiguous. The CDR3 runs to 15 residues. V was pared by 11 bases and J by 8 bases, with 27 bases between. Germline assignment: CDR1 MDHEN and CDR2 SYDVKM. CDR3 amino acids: CACGRRDKLLSGYTF. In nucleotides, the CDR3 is TGTGCCTGCGGAAGGAGGGATAAGCTCCTAAGCGGCTACACCTTC.

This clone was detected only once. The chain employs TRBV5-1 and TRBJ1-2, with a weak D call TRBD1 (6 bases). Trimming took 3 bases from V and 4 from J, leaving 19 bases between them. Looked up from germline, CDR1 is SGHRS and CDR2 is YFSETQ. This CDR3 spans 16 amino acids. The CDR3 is CASSSNPTGYAYGYTF. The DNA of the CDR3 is TGCGCCAGCAGCTCGAACCCCACAGGGTATGCCTATGGCTACACCTTC.

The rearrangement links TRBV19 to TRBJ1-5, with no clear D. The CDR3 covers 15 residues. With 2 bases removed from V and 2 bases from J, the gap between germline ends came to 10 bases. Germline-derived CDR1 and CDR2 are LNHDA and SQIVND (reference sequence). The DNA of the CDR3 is TGTGCCAGTAGTATAAAGCAGGCCGGCAATCAGCCCCAGCATTTT. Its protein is CASSIKQAGNQPQHF.

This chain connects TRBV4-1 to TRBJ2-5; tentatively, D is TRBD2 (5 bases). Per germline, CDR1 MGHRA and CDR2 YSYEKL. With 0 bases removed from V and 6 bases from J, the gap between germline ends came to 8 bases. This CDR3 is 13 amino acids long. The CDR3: CASSQDERKTQYF. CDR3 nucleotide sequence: TGCGCCAGCAGCCAAGATGAGCGGAAGACCCAGTACTTC.

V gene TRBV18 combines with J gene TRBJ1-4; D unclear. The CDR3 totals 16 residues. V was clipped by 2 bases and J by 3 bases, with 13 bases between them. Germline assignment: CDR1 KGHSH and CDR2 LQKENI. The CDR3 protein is CASSPNLSNPNEKLFF. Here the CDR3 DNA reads TGTGCCAGCTCACCAAACCTCAGTAATCCTAATGAAAAACTGTTTTTT.